These 23 T cell receptor beta chains were all obtained from the same sample, sequenced in a study of T cell responses to AZD1222 COVID-19 vaccine (dated by TCRdb to the early 2020s). The label giving this sample's time point can be read as: baseline before first vaccination. The library was made by the immunoSEQ multiplex PCR assay. In its TCRdb copy, this immuneACCESS table keeps in-frame sequences only and misses some clones. Where compared with another copy, unresolved V genes explain less than half of these, and the others have no known cause. The sample includes approximately 100,000 clones, with approximately 92% observed a single time. Roughly 1.1% of the sample comes from the top ten. The starting material was peripheral blood, obtained on day 0 of AZD1222 vaccination. Source of these receptors: an adult in good health.

The rearrangement joins TRBV7-2 to TRBJ2-7; D is possibly TRBD1 (5 bases). This CDR3 region has 14 residues. Looked up from germline, CDR1 is SGHTA and CDR2 is FQGNSA. Trimming cost V 0 bases and J 4 bases, with 10 bases left between them. CDR3 region: CASSLAAGFYEQYF. CDR3 coding DNA: TGTGCCAGCAGCTTAGCAGCAGGGTTTTACGAGCAGTACTTC.

The chain combines TRBV3-1 (or the pseudogene TRBV3-2) with TRBJ2-7, with D maybe TRBD2 (5 bases). The CDR3 runs to 15 residues. Germline lookup yields CDR1 LGHDT and CDR2 YNNKEL (reference sequence). Between the trimmed V and J ends, which lost 3 bases and 0 bases, there was a span of 12 bases. DNA of the CDR3: TGTGCCAGCAGCCACCCGACGGACTCCTCCTACGAGCAGTACTTC. Its protein product is CASSHPTDSSYEQYF.

This chain connects TRBV2 to TRBJ1-1, with 8 bases lining up with TRBD1. Germline assignment: CDR1 SNHLY and CDR2 FYNNEI. The CDR3 runs 14 residues. Losses at the gene ends were 7 bases for V and 0 bases for J; bases not matched to a gene: 4. The CDR3 here is CASTPTGVNTEAFF. CDR3 DNA: TGTGCCAGCACGCCGACAGGGGTGAACACTGAAGCTTTCTTT.

The chain combines TRBV15 with TRBJ1-2, with D possibly TRBD1 on 6 matching bases. This CDR3 contains 13 residues. Per the germline V gene, CDR1 is LNHNV and CDR2 is YYDKDF (reference sequence). With 1 base removed from V and 4 bases from J, the gap between germline ends came to 7 bases. The CDR3 DNA is TGTGCCACCAGCAGAGGAGGGGGCTATGGCTACACCTTC. This sequence encodes CATSRGGGYGYTF.

The chain carries TRBV15 and TRBJ2-1; D not certain. Between the trimmed V and J ends, which lost 6 bases and 2 bases, there was a span of 11 bases. CDR3 length: 14 amino acids. CDR1 is LNHNV and CDR2 is YYDKDF in the germline V gene (reference sequence). CDR3 residues: CATSDPRTYNEQFF. CDR3 DNA sequence: TGTGCCACCAGTGACCCCAGGACCTACAATGAGCAGTTCTTC.

V gene TRBV2 combines with J gene TRBJ2-1; a weak D match, TRBD2 (5 bases). Germline CDR1 and CDR2: SNHLY and FYNNEI. The ends were cut back, 7 bases at V and 5 bases at J, with 6 bases in the middle. CDR3 length: 11 residues. CDR3 in amino acids: CASIGNNEQFF. DNA of the CDR3: TGTGCCAGCATCGGGAACAATGAGCAGTTCTTC.

The chain couples TRBV6-6 to TRBJ1-1; D remains ambiguous. This CDR3 region has 12 residues. Germline V gene data show CDR1 as MNHNY and CDR2 as SVGAGI (reference sequence). V lost 2 bases and J 7 bases, leaving 8 bases between the germline ends. The CDR3 region is CASSYQAGEAFF. CDR3 nucleotides: TGTGCCAGCAGTTACCAGGCAGGTGAAGCTTTCTTT.

The rearrangement joins TRBV11-2 to TRBJ2-6; possible D gene TRBD1, 6 bases. Trimming cost V 5 bases and J 0 bases, with 11 bases left between them. The CDR3 runs 16 residues. Germline lookup yields CDR1 SGHAT and CDR2 FQNNGV. The CDR3 sequence: CASSGQTLSGANVLTF. In DNA form, the CDR3 reads TGTGCCAGCAGCGGACAGACCCTCTCTGGGGCCAACGTCCTGACTTTC.

This chain joins TRBV7-2 and TRBJ1-2, with a tentative D call TRBD1 (6 bases). The V end was cut by 6 bases, the J end by 7 bases, with 18 bases between. Germline V gene sequence: CDR1 SGHTA, CDR2 FQGNSA. The CDR3 contains 14 residues. CDR3 in amino acids: CASSPGVGVGGYTF. CDR3 nucleotide sequence: TGTGCCAGCAGTCCAGGGGTGGGAGTAGGTGGCTACACCTTC.

The chain links TRBV2 to TRBJ2-5; TRBD2 might be the D (5 bases). This CDR3 is built from 13 residues. Germline V gene data show CDR1 as SNHLY and CDR2 as FYNNEI. Trimming stripped 7 bases from V and 5 bases from J, with 14 bases between. The CDR3 is CASTRRERETQYF. The DNA of the CDR3 is TGTGCCAGCACTCGACGGGAAAGGGAGACCCAGTACTTC. Looking up the rest from reference TRBV2 and TRBJ2-5 gives the full variable domain: EPEVTQTPSHQVTQMGQEVILRCVPISNHLYFYWYRQILGQKVEFLVSFYNNEISEKSEIFDDQFSVERPDGSNFTLKIRSTKLEDSAMYFCASTRRERETQYFGPGTRLLVL.

The chain employs TRBV7-2 and TRBJ2-3; 9 positions agree with TRBD2. Germline V gene data show CDR1 as SGHTA and CDR2 as FQGNSA. There are 16 residues in the CDR3. Trimming at V came to 5 bases and at J to 3 bases, leaving 9 bases not matched to a gene. The CDR3 coding sequence is TGTGCCAGCAGCCTTTACGCGGGGGGGGCTACAGATACGCAGTATTTT. Translating it yields CASSLYAGGATDTQYF.

In regard to this clone: Compared with germline, one end of the junction differs, possibly owing to a read error. The rearrangement joins TRBV19 to TRBJ2-7; TRBD2 matches at 8 bases. The CDR3 runs 15 residues. Germline CDR1 LNHDA, CDR2 SQIVND (reference sequence). The CDR3 region has the DNA TGTGCCGGTAGTCAAACTAGCGGCCCAAACTACGAGCAGTACTTC. It is translated as CAGSQTSGPNYEQYF. Full variable domain (outside the CDR3, taken from reference TRBV19 and TRBJ2-7): DGGITQSPKYLFRKEGQNVTLSCEQNLNHDAMYWYRQDPGQGLRLIYYSQIVNDFQKGDIAEGYSVSREKKESFPLTVTSAQKNPTAFYLCAGSQTSGPNYEQYFGPGTRLTVT.

The chain has TRBV7-9 and TRBJ1-4, with 9 bases identical to TRBD1. Germline V gives CDR1 SEHNR, CDR2 FQNEAQ (reference sequence). The junction had 8 bases not matched to a gene; V was cut back by 8 bases and J by 10 bases. CDR3 size: 13 residues. As DNA, the CDR3 is TGTGCCAGCTCAAGGACAGGGGACGGAAAACTGTTTTTT. It yields the protein CASSRTGDGKLFF.

This clone has a single count. This chain connects TRBV28 to TRBJ1-2, with a tentative D call TRBD1 (5 bases). Trimming removed 2 bases at V and 8 bases at J, with 9 bases between. The CDR3 length is 12 residues. The germline CDR1 and CDR2 sequences are MDHEN and SYDVKM. The CDR3 DNA sequence: TGTGCCAGCAGTTTAGGGGGTTGGGGCTACACCTTC. Amino acids: CASSLGGWGYTF.

The V call is TRBV30, the J call TRBJ2-3; D is perhaps TRBD2 (5 bases). The V end was cut by 6 bases, the J end by 2 bases, with 12 bases between. CDR1 is GTSNPN, CDR2 SVGIG, per germline (reference sequence). This CDR3 comprises 13 residues. CDR3 nucleotide sequence: TGTGCCTGCTCACCCGGGGACACAGATACGCAGTATTTT. Protein: CACSPGDTDTQYF.

This clone was recorded only once. The V call is TRBV28, the J call TRBJ2-3; TRBD2 is a possible D gene (5 bases). CDR1 is MDHEN and CDR2 is SYDVKM in the germline V gene. CDR3 length: 12 residues. Trimming stripped 4 bases from V and 10 bases from J, with 12 bases between. The CDR3 sequence is CASSSSFSAQYF. The CDR3 DNA reads TGTGCCAGCAGTTCATCTTTTAGCGCGCAGTATTTT. Drawing the rest from reference TRBV28 and TRBJ2-3, the complete variable domain is DVKVTQSSRYLVKRTGEKVFLECVQDMDHENMFWYRQDPGLGLRLIYFSYDVKMKEKGDIPEGYSVSREKKERFSLILESASTNQTSMYLCASSSSFSAQYFGPGTRLTVL.

The rearrangement links TRBV5-1 to TRBJ2-3, with D tentatively TRBD2 (6 bases). From germline, CDR1 is SGHRS and CDR2 YFSETQ. The V end lost 4 bases, the J end lost 5 bases, and 20 bases lay between the germline ends. CDR3 length equals 16 residues. CDR3 nucleotide sequence: TGCGCCAGCAGCCGGACCGAGATACTAGCTGGAGATACGCAGTATTTT. Its translation: CASSRTEILAGDTQYF.

This clone was counted between two and nine times. J is TRBJ2-2 and V is TRBV25-1; D not resolved. Germline lookup yields CDR1 MGHDK and CDR2 SYGVNS. The V gene lost 4 bases and the J gene lost 1 base, with 7 bases spanning the gap. The CDR3 loop spans 14 amino acids. CDR3 in amino acids: CASSGSENTGELFF. The CDR3 region has the DNA TGTGCCAGCAGTGGAAGTGAGAACACCGGGGAGCTGTTTTTT.

The V and J genes are TRBV1 and TRBJ1-5; the table's D call TRBD1 went unverified against the DNA. TRBV1 is labeled a pseudogene. The CDR3 is 13 amino acids. CDR3 sequence (DNA): TGCACCAGCAGCCAAGGGCTCCATCAGCCCCAGCATTTT. Translating gives CTSSQGLHQPQHF.

This chain connects TRBV28 to TRBJ2-7, with 10 positions matching TRBD1. V shed 8 bases, J shed 6 bases, and the junction held 10 bases outside the gene matches. CDR3 size: 14 residues. Germline CDR1 is MDHEN and CDR2 is SYDVKM. The CDR3 loop is CASFSGTGVGEQYF. CDR3 DNA sequence: TGTGCCAGCTTTTCGGGGACAGGGGTTGGCGAGCAGTACTTC.

This chain uses TRBV6-1 with TRBJ1-2; 7 bases fit TRBD1. Germline assignment: CDR1 MNHNS and CDR2 SASEGT. Trimming took 0 bases from V and 0 from J; bases not matched to a gene: 4. The length of the CDR3 is 16 residues. Here the CDR3 DNA reads TGTGCCAGCAGTGAAGCGGGGGGGACAGCTAACTATGGCTACACCTTC. Translating gives CASSEAGGTANYGYTF.

Notes on this clone: Other DNA sequences in this sample translate to the same CDR3. This rearrangement joins TRBV29-1 to TRBJ1-1, with TRBD1 matching over 8 bases. The CDR3 sequence is 12 residues long. CDR1 is SQVTM, CDR2 ANQGSEA, per germline. The ends lost 7 bases at V and 1 base at J; junction bases unmatched: 2. CDR3 sequence reads: CSAGTGNTEAFF. In DNA form, the CDR3 reads TGCAGCGCCGGGACAGGGAACACTGAAGCTTTCTTT.

This clone appeared a single time. This chain links TRBV11-2 with TRBJ2-2; D unclear. This CDR3 region has 15 residues. V was trimmed by 1 base and J by 4 bases, leaving 10 bases between them. Per germline, CDR1 SGHAT and CDR2 FQNNGV. For the CDR3, the DNA is TGTGCCAGCAGCTTAGGCCTTCTGATCACCGGGGAGCTGTTTTTT. This encodes CASSLGLLITGELFF.